The next 23 T cell receptor beta chains were all read from a single sample in a study of Ad26.COV2.S vaccination and SARS-CoV-2 variants. The treatment: 15 to 20 received Ad26.COV2.S at low or high dose, single or two shots; 5 received placebo; per-sample allocation not given. The investigators took samples on day 63 after the first vaccine or placebo injection. Here immunoSEQ multiplex PCR was the method, and the copy in TCRdb shows in-frame clones only, minus some. The sample yields about 400,000 clones, approximately 91% seen once. The sample was peripheral blood, taken in a trial of Ad26.COV2.S vaccine versus placebo. The receptors shown here come from a person aged 18-60 years who received the Ad26.COV2.S COVID-19 vaccine or a placebo.

The rearrangement uses TRBV28 and TRBJ1-4, with 7 bases lining up with TRBD1. J lost 0 bases, V lost 3 bases, and 4 bases had no gene match. The CDR3 runs 16 residues. Germline CDR1 is MDHEN and CDR2 is SYDVKM. CDR3 protein: CASSLDRLATNEKLFF. The CDR3 bases are TGTGCCAGCAGTTTGGACAGGTTGGCAACTAATGAAAAACTGTTTTTT.

This sequence joins TRBV5-1 and TRBJ1-1; possibly TRBD1 for D (5 bases). V lost 0 bases, J lost 6 bases, and 15 bases lay in between. Per the germline V gene, CDR1 is SGHRS and CDR2 is YFSETQ. This CDR3 has 15 residues. The CDR3 nucleotides are TGCGCCAGCAGCTTGGCTCCTCGGGGGGAGGCTGAAGCTTTCTTT. It specifies CASSLAPRGEAEAFF.

The V gene is TRBV29-1, the J gene TRBJ1-2; 9 nucleotides line up with TRBD1. V lost 6 bases and J lost 8; bases outside the gene matches: 13. Germline V gene lookup returns CDR1 SQVTM and CDR2 ANQGSEA. CDR3 length: 14 residues. The CDR3 sequence: CSVRDRVYRDGYTF. The CDR3 DNA is TGCAGCGTCCGGGACAGGGTCTATCGGGACGGCTACACCTTC.

The chain has TRBV3-1 (or the pseudogene TRBV3-2) and TRBJ2-1; 9 bases map to TRBD2. After removal of 4 bases from V and 6 bases from J, the junction contained 10 bases not matched to a gene. Germline CDR1 reads LGHDT; CDR2 reads YNNKEL (reference sequence). The CDR3 contains 16 residues. The CDR3 is CASSPRGAGGVNEQFF. In nucleotides, the CDR3 is TGTGCCAGCAGCCCTCGCGGGGCGGGAGGGGTCAATGAGCAGTTCTTC.

The sample holds one count of this clone. The rearrangement uses TRBV5-1 and TRBJ2-5; 9 bases match TRBD1. Germline assignment: CDR1 SGHRS and CDR2 YFSETQ. Germline trimming cut 6 bases from V and 3 bases from J; bases unmatched to any gene: 15. CDR3 size: 17 residues. Here the CDR3 DNA reads TGCGCCAGCACTCACAGGGGGCGCAGGGGCATTAAAGAGACCCAGTACTTC. As protein: CASTHRGRRGIKETQYF.

The rearrangement uses TRBV6-1 and TRBJ2-4; TRBD1 agrees at 7 bases. The V segment lost 1 base and the J segment 8 bases; nucleotides outside the gene matches: 5. The CDR3 loop spans 14 amino acids. Germline-derived CDR1 and CDR2 are MNHNS and SASEGT. Written as DNA, the CDR3 is TGTGCCAGCAGTGAAGGGGACAGTCGATACATTCAGTACTTC. This translates into CASSEGDSRYIQYF.

This clone was counted a few times. The V and J genes are TRBV10-3 and TRBJ1-4; maybe TRBD1 (6 bases). Deletions cut 2 bases from V and 4 bases from J, with 11 bases between. Germline V lookup: CDR1 ENHRY, CDR2 SYGVKD. This CDR3 is 15 amino acids long. CDR3 in amino acids: CAISEGQSDNEKLFF. In nucleotides, the CDR3 is TGTGCCATCAGTGAGGGACAGTCGGATAATGAAAAACTGTTTTTT.

The gene calls are TRBV6-4 and TRBJ2-1, with 7 bases aligning to TRBD2. The CDR3 length is 16 residues. Germline CDR1 and CDR2: MRHNA and SNTAGT. V gave up 1 base and J gave up 2 bases; unmatched junction bases: 5. In nucleotides, the CDR3 is TGTGCCAGCAGTGACTTTGCTAGCGGAGCCTACAATGAGCAGTTCTTC. It codes for CASSDFASGAYNEQFF.

The V gene is TRBV28, the J gene TRBJ1-6; D is possibly TRBD1 (6 bases). Trimming removed 8 bases from V and 8 bases from J, with 10 bases in between. CDR1 MDHEN and CDR2 SYDVKM come from the germline V gene. The CDR3 spans 12 residues. The CDR3 here is CASCQGYSPLHF. The CDR3 DNA reads as TGTGCCAGCTGTCAGGGGTATTCACCCCTCCACTTT.

There are a few counts of this clone. This rearrangement joins TRBV25-1 to TRBJ2-7, with D perhaps matching TRBD1 or TRBD2 (5 bases each). Trimming shortened V by 4 bases and J by 4 bases, and 11 bases separated the two germline ends. CDR1 and CDR2 (germline): MGHDK, SYGVNS. This CDR3 is built from 13 residues. The CDR3 DNA follows: TGTGCCAGCAGTGTGCCAGGGAGTTACGAGCAGTACTTC. Amino acid sequence: CASSVPGSYEQYF.

This clone occurred a few times. The CDR3 DNA reads TGCGCCAGCAGTAGCCTAGCACACTACGAGCAGTACTTC. Amino acids: CASSSLAHYEQYF. This chain joins TRBV10-2 and TRBJ2-7; maybe TRBD2 (5 bases). The CDR3 is 13 amino acids. Trimming cost V 5 bases and J 3 bases, with 11 bases left between them. CDR1 and CDR2 from the germline V gene are WSHSY and SAAADI.

V and J are TRBV6-5 and TRBJ2-2; D uncertain. Trimming took off 0 bases at V and 2 bases at J, with 10 bases between the two ends. In germline, CDR1 is MNHEY, CDR2 SVGAGI. The CDR3 has 16 residues. The CDR3 is CASSYSWARNTGELFF. The CDR3 nucleotides read TGTGCCAGCAGTTACTCTTGGGCTAGAAACACCGGGGAGCTGTTTTTT.

In its sample, this clone was seen once. The chain combines TRBV11-2 with TRBJ2-5; D might be TRBD2 (5 bases). The CDR3 is 13 amino acids. CDR1 and CDR2 from the germline V gene are SGHAT and FQNNGV. The V gene lost 3 bases and the J gene lost 5 bases, with 10 bases spanning the gap. The CDR3 sequence: CASSFEGRETQYF. DNA for the CDR3: TGTGCCAGCAGCTTTGAGGGTAGGGAGACCCAGTACTTC.

The chain carries TRBV21-1 and TRBJ2-6; the tabulated D call, TRBD1, remains unverified against the DNA. TRBV21-1 constitutes a pseudogene. This CDR3 region has 18 residues. Written as DNA, the CDR3 is TGTGCCAGCAGCGAAGTCGCCCGACAGACCTCTGGGGCCAACGTCCTGACTTTC. Amino acid sequence: CASSEVARQTSGANVLTF.

The chain combines TRBV27 with TRBJ2-1; D is possibly TRBD2 (6 bases). The CDR3 has 16 residues. The V end was cut by 3 bases, the J end by 2 bases, with 14 bases between. CDR1 is MNHEY, CDR2 SMNVEV, per germline (reference sequence). The CDR3 DNA is TGTGCCAGCAGTTTTTCTCCGGGACTGACCTACAATGAGCAGTTCTTC. This sequence encodes CASSFSPGLTYNEQFF.

V usage is TRBV6-4 and J usage is TRBJ1-3, with D uncertain. Germline V lookup: CDR1 MRHNA, CDR2 SNTAGT. CDR3 length: 15 amino acids. The germline V and J ends were trimmed by 2 bases and 0 bases, with 8 bases remaining between them. The CDR3 sequence: CASSDMFRSGNTIYF. The CDR3 bases are TGTGCCAGCAGTGACATGTTCCGCTCTGGAAACACCATATATTTT.

The rearrangement uses TRBV11-2 and TRBJ2-1; 11 bases agree with TRBD2. J lost 7 bases, V lost 5 bases, and 7 bases had no gene match. The germline gives CDR1 SGHAT, CDR2 FQNNGV. The CDR3 is 15 residues long. The CDR3 nucleotides are TGTGCCAGCAGCCGTCTAGCGGGAGGAGGGAATGAGCAGTTCTTC. Its protein is CASSRLAGGGNEQFF.

This rearrangement joins TRBV6-2 or TRBV6-3 to TRBJ1-5, with 7 bases aligning to TRBD1. In germline, CDR1 is MNHEY, CDR2 SVGEGT. Trimming took 2 bases from V and 2 from J; bases not matched to a gene: 3. The CDR3 is made up of 15 amino acids. Here the CDR3 reads CASSYRGQGNQPQHF. CDR3 DNA sequence: TGTGCCAGCAGTTACAGGGGGCAAGGCAATCAGCCCCAGCATTTT.

This chain uses TRBV7-9 with TRBJ2-1; 11 nucleotides align to TRBD2. V was clipped by 1 base and J by 5 bases; unmatched bases: 4. Germline values: CDR1 SEHNR, CDR2 FQNEAQ (reference sequence). This CDR3 comprises 16 residues. CDR3 sequence reads: CASSLVASGRHNEQFF. DNA for the CDR3: TGTGCCAGCAGCTTAGTGGCTAGCGGGAGGCACAATGAGCAGTTCTTC.

The chain combines TRBV19 with TRBJ2-5; D might be TRBD1 (6 bases). V lost 5 bases, J lost 4 bases, and 11 bases lay in between. Germline lookup yields CDR1 LNHDA and CDR2 SQIVND (reference sequence). The CDR3 consists of 13 residues. CDR3 region: CASSATGLETQYF. Written as DNA, the CDR3 is TGTGCCAGTAGTGCCACAGGGTTAGAGACCCAGTACTTC.

This chain joins TRBV6-5 and TRBJ2-7; 11 bases align to TRBD2. The germline gives CDR1 MNHEY, CDR2 SVGAGI. The CDR3 loop spans 15 amino acids. J gave up 4 bases and V 3 bases, and 5 bases lay outside the gene matches. The CDR3 loop is CASSYPGLADYEQYF. In nucleotides, the CDR3 is TGTGCCAGCAGTTATCCGGGACTAGCGGATTACGAGCAGTACTTC.

As DNA, the CDR3 is TGTGCCAGTACTGGGGAGTGGGGCACCGGGGAGCTGTTTTTT. Amino acid sequence: CASTGEWGTGELFF. The rearrangement joins TRBV19 to TRBJ2-2, with D possibly matching TRBD2 (5 bases). Germline V gene sequence: CDR1 LNHDA, CDR2 SQIVND (reference sequence). The CDR3 length is 14 residues. Trimming removed 7 bases at V and 4 bases at J, with 13 bases between.

The table lists this clone with many counts. The rearrangement links TRBV6-2 or TRBV6-3 to TRBJ2-7; D is possibly TRBD1 (6 bases). The germline gives CDR1 MNHEY, CDR2 SVGEGT. This CDR3 contains 13 residues. The V end was cut by 5 bases, the J end by 2 bases, with 10 bases between. The CDR3 is CASSPQGTYEQYF. CDR3 coding DNA: TGTGCCAGCAGTCCGCAGGGGACCTACGAGCAGTACTTC.